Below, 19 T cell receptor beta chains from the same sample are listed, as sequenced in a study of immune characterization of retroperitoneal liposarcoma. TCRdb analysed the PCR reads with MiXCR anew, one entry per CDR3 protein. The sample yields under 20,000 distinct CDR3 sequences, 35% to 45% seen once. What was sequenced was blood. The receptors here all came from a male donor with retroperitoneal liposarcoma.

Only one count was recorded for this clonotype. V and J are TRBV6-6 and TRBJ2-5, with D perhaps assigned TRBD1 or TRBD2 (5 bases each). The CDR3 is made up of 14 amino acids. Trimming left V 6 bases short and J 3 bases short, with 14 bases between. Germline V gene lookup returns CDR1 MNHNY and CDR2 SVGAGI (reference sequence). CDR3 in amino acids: CASSPRRGEETQYF. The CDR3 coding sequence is TGTGCCAGCAGCCCGCGTCGGGGCGAAGAGACCCAGTACTTC.

This CDR3 reads CASGSFLAKNIQYF. The CDR3 DNA reads as TGTGCCAGCGGGAGTTTCTTAGCCAAAAACATTCAGTACTTC. The chain has TRBV28 and TRBJ2-4; TRBD2 might be the D (5 bases). V dropped 8 bases and J dropped 0 bases, with 11 bases sitting between them. Per germline, CDR1 MDHEN and CDR2 SYDVKM. This CDR3 is built from 14 residues.

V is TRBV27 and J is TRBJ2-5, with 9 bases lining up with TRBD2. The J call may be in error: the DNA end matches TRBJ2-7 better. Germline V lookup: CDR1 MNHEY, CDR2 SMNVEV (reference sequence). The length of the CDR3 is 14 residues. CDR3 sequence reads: CASGSKRGAYEQYF. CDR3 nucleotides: TGTGCCAGCGGCTCCAAGCGGGGGGCGTACGAGCAGTACTTC.

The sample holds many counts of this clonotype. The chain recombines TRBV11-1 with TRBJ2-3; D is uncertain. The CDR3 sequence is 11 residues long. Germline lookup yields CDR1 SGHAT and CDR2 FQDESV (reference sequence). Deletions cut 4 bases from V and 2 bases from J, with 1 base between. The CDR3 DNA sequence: TGTGCCAGCAGCTACACAGATACGCAGTATTTT. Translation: CASSYTDTQYF.

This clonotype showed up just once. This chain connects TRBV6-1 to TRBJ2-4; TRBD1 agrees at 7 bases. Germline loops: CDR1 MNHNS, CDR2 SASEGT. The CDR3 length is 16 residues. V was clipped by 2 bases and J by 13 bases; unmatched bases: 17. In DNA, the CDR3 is TGTGCCAGCAGTGAATCGACAGGGTGGTCTCTGAGTGAGCAGTACTTC. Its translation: CASSESTGWSLSEQYF.

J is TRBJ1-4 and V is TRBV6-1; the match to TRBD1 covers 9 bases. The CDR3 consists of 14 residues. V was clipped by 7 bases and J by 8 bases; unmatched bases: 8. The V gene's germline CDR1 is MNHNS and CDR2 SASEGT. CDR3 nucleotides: TGTGCCAGCACCGGGACAGGGACTACGGAAAAACTGTTTTTT. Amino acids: CASTGTGTTEKLFF.

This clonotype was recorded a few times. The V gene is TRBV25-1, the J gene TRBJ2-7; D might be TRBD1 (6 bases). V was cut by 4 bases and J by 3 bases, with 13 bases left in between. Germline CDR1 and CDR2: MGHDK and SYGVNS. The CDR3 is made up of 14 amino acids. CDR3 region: CASSGPDRIYEQYF. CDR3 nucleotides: TGTGCCAGCAGTGGACCTGACAGGATCTACGAGCAGTACTTC.

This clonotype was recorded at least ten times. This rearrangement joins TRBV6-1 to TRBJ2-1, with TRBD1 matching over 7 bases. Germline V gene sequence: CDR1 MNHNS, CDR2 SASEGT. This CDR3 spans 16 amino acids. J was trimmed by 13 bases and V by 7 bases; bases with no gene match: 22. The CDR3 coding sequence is TGTGCCAGCACCCAACCCGAAGAGACAGGGAAAGAGACCCAGTTCTTC. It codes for CASTQPEETGKETQFF.

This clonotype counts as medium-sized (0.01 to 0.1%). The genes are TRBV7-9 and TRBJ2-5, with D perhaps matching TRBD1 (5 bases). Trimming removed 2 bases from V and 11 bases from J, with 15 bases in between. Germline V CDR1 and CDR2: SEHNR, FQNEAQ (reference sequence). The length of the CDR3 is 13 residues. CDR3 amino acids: CASSLKGKAEQYF. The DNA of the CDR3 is TGTGCCAGCAGCTTAAAGGGGAAAGCTGAGCAGTACTTC.

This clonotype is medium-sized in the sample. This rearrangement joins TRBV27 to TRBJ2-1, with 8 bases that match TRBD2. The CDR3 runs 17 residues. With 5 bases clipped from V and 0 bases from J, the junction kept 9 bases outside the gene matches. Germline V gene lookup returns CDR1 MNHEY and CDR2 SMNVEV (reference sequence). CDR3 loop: CASSLGLAWGSYNEQFF. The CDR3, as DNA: TGTGCCAGCAGTCTCGGACTAGCCTGGGGCTCCTACAATGAGCAGTTCTTC.

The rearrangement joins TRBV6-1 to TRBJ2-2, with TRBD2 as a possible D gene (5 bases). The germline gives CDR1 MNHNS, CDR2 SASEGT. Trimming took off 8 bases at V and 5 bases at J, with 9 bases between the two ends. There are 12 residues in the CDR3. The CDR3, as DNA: TGTGCCAGCGGTAGGAGGACCGGGGAGCTGTTTTTT. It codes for CASGRRTGELFF.

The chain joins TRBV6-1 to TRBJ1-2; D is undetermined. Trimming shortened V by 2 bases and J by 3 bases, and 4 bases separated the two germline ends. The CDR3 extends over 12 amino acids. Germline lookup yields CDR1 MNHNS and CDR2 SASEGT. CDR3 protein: CASSETHYGYTF. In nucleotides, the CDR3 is TGTGCCAGCAGTGAAACACACTATGGCTACACCTTC.

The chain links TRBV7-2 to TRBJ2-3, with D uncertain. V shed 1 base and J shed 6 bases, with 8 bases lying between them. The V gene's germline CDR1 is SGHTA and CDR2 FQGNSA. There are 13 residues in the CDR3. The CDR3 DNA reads TGTGCCAGCAGCTTAGACCGCAGGGATACGCAGTATTTT. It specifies CASSLDRRDTQYF.

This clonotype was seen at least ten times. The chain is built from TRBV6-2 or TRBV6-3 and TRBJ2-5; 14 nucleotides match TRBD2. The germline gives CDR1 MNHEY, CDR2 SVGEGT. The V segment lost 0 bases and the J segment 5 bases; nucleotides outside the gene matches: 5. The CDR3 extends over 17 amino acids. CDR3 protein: CASSYSGLAGVPETQYF. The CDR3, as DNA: TGTGCCAGCAGTTACTCGGGACTAGCGGGAGTCCCCGAGACCCAGTACTTC.

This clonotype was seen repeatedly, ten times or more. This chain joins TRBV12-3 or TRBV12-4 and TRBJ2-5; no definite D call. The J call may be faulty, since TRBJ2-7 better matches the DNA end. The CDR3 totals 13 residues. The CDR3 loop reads CASSLMAGSEQYF. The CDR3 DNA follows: TGTGCCAGCAGTTTAATGGCAGGCAGCGAGCAGTACTTC.

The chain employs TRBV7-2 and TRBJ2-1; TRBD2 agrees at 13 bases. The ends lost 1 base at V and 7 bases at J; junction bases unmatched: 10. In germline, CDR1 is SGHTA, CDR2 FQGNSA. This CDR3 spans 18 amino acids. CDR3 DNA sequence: TGTGCCAGCAGCTTAGATGGCGGGACTAGCGGGATCGTTAATGAGCAGTTCTTC. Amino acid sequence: CASSLDGGTSGIVNEQFF.

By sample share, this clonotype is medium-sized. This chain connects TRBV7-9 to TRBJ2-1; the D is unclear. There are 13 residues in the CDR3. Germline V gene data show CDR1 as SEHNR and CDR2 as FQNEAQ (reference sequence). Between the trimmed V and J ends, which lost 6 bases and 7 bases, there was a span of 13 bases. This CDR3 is CASSHERSNEQFF. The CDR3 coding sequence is TGTGCCAGCAGTCACGAACGGTCAAATGAGCAGTTCTTC.

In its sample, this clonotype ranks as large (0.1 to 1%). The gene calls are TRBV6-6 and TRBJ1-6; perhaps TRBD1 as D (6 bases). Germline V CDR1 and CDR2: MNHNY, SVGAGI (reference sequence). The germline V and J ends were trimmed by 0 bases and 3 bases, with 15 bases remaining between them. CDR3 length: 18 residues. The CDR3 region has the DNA TGTGCCAGCAGTTACTCGACGGCAGGGGCCCTCTATAATTCACCCCTCCACTTT. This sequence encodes CASSYSTAGALYNSPLHF.

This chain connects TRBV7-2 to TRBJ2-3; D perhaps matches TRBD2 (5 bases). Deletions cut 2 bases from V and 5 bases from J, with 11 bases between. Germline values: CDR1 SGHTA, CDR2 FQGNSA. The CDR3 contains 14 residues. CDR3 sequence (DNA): TGTGCCAGCAGCTTAAAGGACTCCAGAGATACGCAGTATTTT. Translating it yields CASSLKDSRDTQYF.